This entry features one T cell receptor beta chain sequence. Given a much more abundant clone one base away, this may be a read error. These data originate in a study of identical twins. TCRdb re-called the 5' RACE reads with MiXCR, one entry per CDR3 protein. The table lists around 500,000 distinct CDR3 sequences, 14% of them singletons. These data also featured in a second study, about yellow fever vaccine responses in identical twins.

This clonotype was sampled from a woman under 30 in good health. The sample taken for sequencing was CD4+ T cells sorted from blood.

This CDR3 reads CASREVNEQFF. CDR3 bases: TGTGCCAGCAGGGAAGTCAATGAGCAGTTCTTC. The chain uses TRBV6-2 or TRBV6-3 and TRBJ2-1; D unclear. CDR3 size: 11 residues. Trimming took off 6 bases at V and 6 bases at J, with 6 bases between the two ends. Germline V CDR1 and CDR2: MNHEY, SVGEGT.